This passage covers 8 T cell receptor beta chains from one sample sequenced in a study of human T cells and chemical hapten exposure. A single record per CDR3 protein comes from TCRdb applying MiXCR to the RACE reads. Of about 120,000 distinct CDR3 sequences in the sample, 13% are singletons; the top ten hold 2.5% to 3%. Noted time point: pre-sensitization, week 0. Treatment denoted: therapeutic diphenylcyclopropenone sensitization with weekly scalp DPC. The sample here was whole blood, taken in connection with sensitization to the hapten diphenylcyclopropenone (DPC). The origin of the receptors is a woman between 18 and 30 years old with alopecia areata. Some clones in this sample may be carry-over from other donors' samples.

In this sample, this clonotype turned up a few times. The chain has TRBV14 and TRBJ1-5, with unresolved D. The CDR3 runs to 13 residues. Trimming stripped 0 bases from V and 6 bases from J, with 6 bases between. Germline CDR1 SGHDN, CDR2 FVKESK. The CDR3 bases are TGTGCCAGCAGCCAAGATCACAGTCAGCCCCAGCATTTT. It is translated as CASSQDHSQPQHF.

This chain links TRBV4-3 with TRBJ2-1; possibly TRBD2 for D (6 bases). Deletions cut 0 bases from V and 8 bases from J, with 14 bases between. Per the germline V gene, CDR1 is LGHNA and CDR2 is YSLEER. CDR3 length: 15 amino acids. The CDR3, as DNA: TGCGCCAGCAGCCAAGAGGTATCGGGGGTTGATGAGCAGTTCTTC. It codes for CASSQEVSGVDEQFF.

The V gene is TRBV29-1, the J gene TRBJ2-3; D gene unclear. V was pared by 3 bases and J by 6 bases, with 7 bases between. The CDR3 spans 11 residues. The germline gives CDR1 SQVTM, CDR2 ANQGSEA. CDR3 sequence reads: CSVDETDTQYF. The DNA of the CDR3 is TGCAGCGTTGACGAGACTGATACGCAGTATTTT.

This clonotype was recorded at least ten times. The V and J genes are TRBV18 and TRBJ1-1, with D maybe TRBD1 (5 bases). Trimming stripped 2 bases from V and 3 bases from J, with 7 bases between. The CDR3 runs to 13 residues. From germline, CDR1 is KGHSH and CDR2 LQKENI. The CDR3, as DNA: TGTGCCAGCTCACCAGACAGTCACACTGAAGCTTTCTTT. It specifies CASSPDSHTEAFF.

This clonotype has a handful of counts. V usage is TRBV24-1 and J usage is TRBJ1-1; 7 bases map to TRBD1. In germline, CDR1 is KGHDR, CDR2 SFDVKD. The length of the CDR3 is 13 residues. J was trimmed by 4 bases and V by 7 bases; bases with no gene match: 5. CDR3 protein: CATRPRTGTEAFF. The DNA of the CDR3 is TGTGCCACCAGACCCCGGACAGGCACTGAAGCTTTCTTT.

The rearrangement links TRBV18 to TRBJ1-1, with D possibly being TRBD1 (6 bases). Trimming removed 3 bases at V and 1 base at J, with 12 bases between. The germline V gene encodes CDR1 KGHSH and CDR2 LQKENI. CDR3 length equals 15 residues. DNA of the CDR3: TGTGCCAGCTCACCCCTTGGGGGCCGGAACACTGAAGCTTTCTTT. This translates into CASSPLGGRNTEAFF. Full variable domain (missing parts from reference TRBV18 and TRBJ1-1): NAGVMQNPRHLVRRRGQEARLRCSPMKGHSHVYWYRQLPEEGLKFMVYLQKENIIDESGMPKERFSAEFPKEGPSILRIQQVVRGDSAAYFCASSPLGGRNTEAFFGQGTRLTVV.

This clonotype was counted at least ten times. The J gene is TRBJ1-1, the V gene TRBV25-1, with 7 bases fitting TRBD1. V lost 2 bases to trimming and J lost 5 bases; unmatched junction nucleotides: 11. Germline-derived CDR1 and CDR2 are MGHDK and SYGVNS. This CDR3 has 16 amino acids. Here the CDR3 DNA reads TGTGCCAGCAGTGAAATCGGAAAGGGGGCCGGGACTGAAGCTTTCTTT. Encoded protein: CASSEIGKGAGTEAFF.

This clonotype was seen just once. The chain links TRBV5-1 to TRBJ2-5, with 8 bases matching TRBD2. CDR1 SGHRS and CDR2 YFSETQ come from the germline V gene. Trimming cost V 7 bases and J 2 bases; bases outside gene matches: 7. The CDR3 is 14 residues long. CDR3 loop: CASAAGGPQETQYF. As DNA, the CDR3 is TGCGCCAGCGCGGCGGGGGGACCACAAGAGACCCAGTACTTC.